The 15 T cell receptor beta chains in this list originate from one sample, sequenced in a study of blood T cell repertoires in COVID-19. The assay was immunoSEQ multiplex PCR, and TCRdb's table has in-frame clones only and misses some. Of about 170,000 clones listed, roughly 80% are singletons. The sequencing sample was made of peripheral blood. These receptors originate from a man aged 60 to 69 with acute or convalescent COVID-19.

In the case of this clone: One end of the junction is discordant with germline, which a read error may explain. This rearrangement joins TRBV6-1 to TRBJ2-5; D could derive from TRBD1 or TRBD2 (5 bases each). The CDR3 consists of 14 residues. CDR1 and CDR2 (germline): MNHNS, SASEGT. CDR3 amino acids: CASIEEGRRETQYF. DNA of the CDR3: TGTGCCAGCATTGAAGAGGGGCGCAGGGAGACCCAGTACTTC.

The chain has TRBV9 and TRBJ2-5, with 7 bases that match TRBD2. The CDR3 sequence is 14 residues long. Trimming cost V 3 bases and J 5 bases; bases outside gene matches: 7. CDR1 and CDR2 from the germline V gene are SGDLS and YYNGEE. The CDR3 coding sequence is TGTGCCAGCAGCGATAGCTTGGGGGGGGAGACCCAGTACTTC. As protein: CASSDSLGGETQYF.

CDR3 amino acids: CASSPAGTGDYGYTF. The CDR3 nucleotides are TGTGCCAGCTCACCTGCCGGGACAGGCGACTATGGCTACACCTTC. The chain carries TRBV18 and TRBJ1-2; 8 nucleotides agree with TRBD1. The ends lost 3 bases at V and 3 bases at J; junction bases unmatched: 6. Germline V gene data show CDR1 as KGHSH and CDR2 as LQKENI. The CDR3 is made up of 15 amino acids.

The rearrangement links TRBV7-3 to TRBJ2-1, with 12 bases fitting TRBD2. The CDR3 runs 17 residues. V lost 4 bases to trimming and J lost 8 bases; unmatched junction nucleotides: 12. The germline V gene has CDR1 SGHTA and CDR2 FQGTGA. CDR3 residues: CASSSKTSGGPTDEQFF. CDR3 DNA sequence: TGTGCCAGCAGCTCTAAGACTAGCGGGGGTCCTACGGATGAGCAGTTCTTC.

The chain uses TRBV2 and TRBJ1-6, with 8 bases lining up with TRBD1. This CDR3 has 14 amino acids. CDR1 is SNHLY, CDR2 FYNNEI, per germline. V was pared by 6 bases and J by 7 bases, with 5 bases of the junction left unmatched. Written as DNA, the CDR3 is TGTGCCAGCAGCGCTTGGGACAGGAATTCACCCCTCCACTTT. It translates to CASSAWDRNSPLHF. Full variable domain (missing parts from reference TRBV2 and TRBJ1-6): EPEVTQTPSHQVTQMGQEVILRCVPISNHLYFYWYRQILGQKVEFLVSFYNNEISEKSEIFDDQFSVERPDGSNFTLKIRSTKLEDSAMYFCASSAWDRNSPLHFGNGTRLTVT.

The J gene is TRBJ2-4, the V gene TRBV13; a weak D match, TRBD1 (5 bases). Germline assignment: CDR1 PRHDT and CDR2 FYEKMQ (reference sequence). Trimming pared 2 bases from V and 0 bases from J, leaving 8 bases between. This CDR3 region has 15 residues. For the CDR3, the DNA is TGTGCCAGCAGCTTAAGGACATTAGCCAAAAACATTCAGTACTTC. Its translation is CASSLRTLAKNIQYF.

The chain is built from TRBV2 and TRBJ1-2, with D possibly matching TRBD1 (6 bases). The CDR3 is made up of 14 amino acids. CDR1 is SNHLY and CDR2 is FYNNEI in the germline V gene. V lost 7 bases to trimming and J lost 1 base, with 13 bases between them. CDR3 residues: CASIGQGRNYGYTF. The CDR3 DNA follows: TGTGCCAGCATAGGCCAGGGGCGTAACTATGGCTACACCTTC. Supplemented by reference TRBV2 and TRBJ1-2, the full variable domain reads EPEVTQTPSHQVTQMGQEVILRCVPISNHLYFYWYRQILGQKVEFLVSFYNNEISEKSEIFDDQFSVERPDGSNFTLKIRSTKLEDSAMYFCASIGQGRNYGYTFGSGTRLTVV.

This clone was counted only a few times. The rearrangement uses TRBV2 and TRBJ2-1; D not certain. Germline CDR1 reads SNHLY; CDR2 reads FYNNEI. CDR3 size: 11 residues. V dropped 5 bases and J dropped 4 bases, with 3 bases sitting between them. CDR3 in amino acids: CASSSYNEQFF. As DNA, the CDR3 is TGTGCCAGCAGTTCTTACAATGAGCAGTTCTTC.

The chain is built from TRBV5-1 and TRBJ1-4; 7 bases line up with TRBD1. CDR3 size: 15 residues. Germline V CDR1 and CDR2: SGHRS, YFSETQ. Trimming removed 1 base from V and 3 bases from J; junction bases left unmatched: 3. CDR3 loop: CASSLQGGANEKLFF. The CDR3 region has the DNA TGCGCCAGCAGCTTGCAGGGGGGAGCTAATGAAAAACTGTTTTTT.

The chain is built from TRBV6-5 and TRBJ2-2; 9 nucleotides align to TRBD1. This CDR3 spans 16 amino acids. CDR1 MNHEY and CDR2 SVGAGI come from the germline V gene. The V segment lost 2 bases and the J segment 2 bases; nucleotides outside the gene matches: 3. This CDR3 reads CASSYRDRANTGELFF. The CDR3 coding sequence is TGTGCCAGCAGTTACCGGGACAGGGCAAACACCGGGGAGCTGTTTTTT.

This chain links TRBV7-3 with TRBJ2-1; TRBD1 matches 9 bases. V was pared by 4 bases and J by 3 bases, with 16 bases of the junction left unmatched. The CDR3 covers 19 residues. Germline values: CDR1 SGHTA, CDR2 FQGTGA. CDR3 coding DNA: TGTGCCAGCAGCTCTACCGGGACAGGGTACCTCTTAAGCTACAATGAGCAGTTCTTC. Its translation: CASSSTGTGYLLSYNEQFF.

This clone was observed at least ten times. The chain couples TRBV4-1 to TRBJ2-7, with a possible D match to TRBD2 (6 bases). Germline V lookup: CDR1 MGHRA, CDR2 YSYEKL. This CDR3 has 15 residues. Trimming stripped 4 bases from V and 3 bases from J, with 16 bases between. CDR3 bases: TGCGCCAGCAGCCTCAGCTCGGGGGATCGCTACGAGCAGTACTTC. This encodes CASSLSSGDRYEQYF.

The V call is TRBV9, the J call TRBJ2-2, with TRBD1 identical over 9 bases. The J segment lost 4 bases and the V segment lost 3 bases, leaving 7 bases of the junction unmatched. In germline, CDR1 is SGDLS, CDR2 YYNGEE. This CDR3 has 16 amino acids. This CDR3 is CASSARDRVATGELFF. In DNA, the CDR3 is TGTGCCAGCAGCGCCCGGGACAGGGTTGCCACCGGGGAGCTGTTTTTT.

This chain uses TRBV7-2 with TRBJ1-1; 10 bases fit TRBD1. The CDR3 extends over 15 amino acids. Germline values: CDR1 SGHTA, CDR2 FQGNSA. V lost 1 base to trimming and J lost 4 bases; unmatched junction nucleotides: 3. The CDR3 nucleotides read TGTGCCAGCAGCTTAGGCCGACAGGGGGCCACTGAAGCTTTCTTT. This gives the protein CASSLGRQGATEAFF.

V gene TRBV5-5 combines with J gene TRBJ1-2; D remains ambiguous. The CDR3 is made up of 12 amino acids. V lost 10 bases and J 8 bases, leaving 18 bases between the germline ends. The germline V gene has CDR1 SGHKS and CDR2 YYEKEE (reference sequence). Here the CDR3 reads CASSPLPYGYTF. In DNA form, the CDR3 reads TGTGCCTCCTCCCCCCTGCCCTACGGCTACACCTTC.